This T cell receptor beta chain was sequenced for a study of cytotoxic CD8 clonotypes in ibrutinib-treated CLL. Findings of the study overall: Few clonotypes were public, and these shrank or held steady under treatment. Clonality correlated strongly with circulating CD8+ T cells and exceeded age-matched healthy donors at baseline. Sustained-remission and progressing patients' sampling times differed.

Clones were sequenced by immunoSEQ multiplex PCR, and TCRdb holds only the in-frame ones, with some missing. The profile shows 150,000 to 200,000 clones, 88% of them singletons. Library input was about 2 micrograms of DNA from cryopreserved PBMCs. Turning to this clone: Antigen: not known.

Germline V gene lookup returns CDR1 KGHSH and CDR2 LQKENI. The V end lost 0 bases, the J end lost 4 bases, and 10 bases lay between the germline ends. The CDR3 spans 15 residues. The gene calls are TRBV18 and TRBJ1-3, with a tentative D call TRBD1 (5 bases). This clonotype was obtained from a human donor with chronic lymphocytic leukemia. Sequencing was performed on PBMCs, taken at disease progression, from a patient treated with ibrutinib. CDR3 DNA: TGTGCCAGCTCACCACCGTCAGGGTGGGGAAACACCATATATTTT. This encodes CASSPPSGWGNTIYF. Combining the CDR3 with reference TRBV18 and TRBJ1-3 gives the whole variable domain NAGVMQNPRHLVRRRGQEARLRCSPMKGHSHVYWYRQLPEEGLKFMVYLQKENIIDESGMPKERFSAEFPKEGPSILRIQQVVRGDSAAYFCASSPPSGWGNTIYFGEGSWLTVV.